This T cell receptor (beta chain) was retrieved from a study of blood T cell repertoires in COVID-19. The wider study: From T cells, B-cell-depleted T cells, or PBMCs came the material, which was cDNA or gDNA.

Authors' analysis steps: Amplification of reference gene primers was used by the study to estimate nucleated cell counts. Method: immunoSEQ multiplex PCR; TCRdb's copy keeps in-frame clones and lacks some. V and J calls and clone size are as listed in that table; D and trimming were resolved from the DNA. The table has over 85,000 clones, 87% seen once. The CDR3 contains 13 residues. Germline V gene data show CDR1 as SQVTM and CDR2 as ANQGSEA. Trimming pared 4 bases from V and 4 bases from J, leaving 13 bases between. The rearrangement links TRBV29-1 to TRBJ1-2, with a weak D call TRBD1 (6 bases). The specimen was peripheral blood. This clonotype was obtained from a man in his fifties with active COVID-19. CDR3 protein: CSVGLTGAYGYTF. CDR3 nucleotide sequence: TGCAGCGTTGGACTGACAGGAGCCTATGGCTACACCTTC.